The 20 T cell receptor beta chains presented below share a single source sample, sequenced in a study of blood T cells in healthy people across ages. For the second PCR, which ran for about 6 to 12 cycles, a sample-barcoded 5' primer and a J-beta primer mix were used. Using its own MiXCR run on the 5' RACE reads, TCRdb lists one record per CDR3 protein. Of 1.8 million or so distinct CDR3 sequences listed, about 39% are singletons. The sample consisted of blood. These receptors were obtained from a human donor in good health.

This clonotype has more than one count but fewer than ten. The V gene is TRBV20-1, the J gene TRBJ2-5; maybe TRBD1 (6 bases). The CDR3 spans 11 residues. Germline V gene sequence: CDR1 DFQATT, CDR2 SNEGSKA (reference sequence). CDR3 DNA sequence: TGCGGAGCAGGGGCTCAAGAGACCCAGTACTTC. It is translated as CGAGAQETQYF.

The rearrangement uses TRBV6-2 or TRBV6-3 and TRBJ1-1, with a tentative D call TRBD1 (6 bases). The germline gives CDR1 MNHEY, CDR2 SVGEGT. The V gene lost 5 bases and the J gene lost 0 bases, with 16 bases spanning the gap. The CDR3 sequence is 16 residues long. In DNA, the CDR3 is TGTGCCAGCAGTGCCCGGGGGCCCGCTATGAACACTGAAGCTTTCTTT. Amino acids: CASSARGPAMNTEAFF.

This clonotype occurred once. This chain joins TRBV9 and TRBJ1-2; TRBD1 is a possible D gene (6 bases). Between the trimmed V and J ends, which lost 3 bases and 4 bases, there was a span of 19 bases. There are 16 residues in the CDR3. The germline gives CDR1 SGDLS, CDR2 YYNGEE. CDR3 protein: CASSAPVGGASYGYTF. In DNA form, the CDR3 reads TGTGCCAGCAGCGCTCCCGTGGGGGGGGCGTCCTATGGCTACACCTTC.

This clonotype was seen more than once but under ten times. The genes are TRBV15 and TRBJ1-5, with D unresolved. With 6 bases removed from V and 0 bases from J, the gap between germline ends came to 12 bases. Per the germline V gene, CDR1 is LNHNV and CDR2 is YYDKDF (reference sequence). The CDR3 has 15 residues. CDR3 coding DNA: TGTGCCACCAGTTACGCAGCATATAGCAATCAGCCCCAGCATTTT. Translated, it gives CATSYAAYSNQPQHF.

In DNA form, the CDR3 reads TGCGCCAGCAGCCGGATCCTGGTTGGCGGGGGGGTGCACCATGAGCAGTTCTTC. Translating it yields CASSRILVGGGVHHEQFF. This chain joins TRBV4-3 and TRBJ2-7; 9 bases fit TRBD2. The closer fit of TRBJ2-1 to the DNA end suggests the J call may be wrong. The CDR3 is made up of 18 amino acids. The germline CDR1 and CDR2 sequences are LGHNA and YSLEER.

This clonotype was observed a few times. The rearrangement joins TRBV11-2 to TRBJ2-7; D gene unclear. Deletions cut 1 base from V and 3 bases from J, with 10 bases between. The germline V gene encodes CDR1 SGHAT and CDR2 FQNNGV. The CDR3 consists of 14 residues. The CDR3 sequence is CASSLGRTHYEQYF. For the CDR3, the DNA is TGTGCCAGCAGCTTAGGCAGAACTCACTACGAGCAGTACTTC.

This clonotype has more than one count but fewer than ten. The rearrangement joins TRBV29-1 to TRBJ2-2, with D possibly being TRBD2 (6 bases). The V end lost 1 base, the J end lost 0 bases, and 9 bases lay between the germline ends. Looked up from germline, CDR1 is SQVTM and CDR2 is ANQGSEA. This CDR3 has 15 residues. CDR3: CSVEAAGTNTGELFF. In DNA, the CDR3 is TGCAGCGTTGAAGCCGCGGGGACGAACACCGGGGAGCTGTTTTTT.

This clonotype was recorded many times. The gene calls are TRBV7-8 and TRBJ2-5; D may be TRBD2 (6 bases). V lost 4 bases and J lost 2, with 11 bases in between. The germline gives CDR1 SGHVS, CDR2 FQNEAQ. This CDR3 has 14 amino acids. The CDR3: CASSSGTSQETQYF. The CDR3 coding sequence is TGTGCCAGCAGCTCCGGGACTTCTCAAGAGACCCAGTACTTC.

This chain uses TRBV4-3 with TRBJ1-4, with 7 bases fitting TRBD1. This CDR3 is 14 amino acids long. The V gene end was trimmed by 0 bases and the J gene end by 6 bases; junction bases not matched to a gene: 1. Germline V gene sequence: CDR1 LGHNA, CDR2 YSLEER. In nucleotides, the CDR3 is TGCGCCAGCAGCCAAGAACAGGGGTATGAAAAACTGTTTTTT. Protein product: CASSQEQGYEKLFF.

The table lists this clonotype with a few counts. The chain has TRBV5-6 and TRBJ2-1; D is ambiguous. The J call could be wrong; TRBJ2-7 is a better fit for the DNA end. Germline values: CDR1 SGHDT, CDR2 YYEEEE. This CDR3 comprises 13 residues. CDR3 bases: TGTGCCAGCAGCTTGGTCTCGTACAATGAGCAGTACTTC. Residues: CASSLVSYNEQYF.

The chain couples TRBV12-3 or TRBV12-4 to TRBJ2-3; the match to TRBD2 covers 11 bases. J gave up 4 bases and V 1 base, and 10 bases lay outside the gene matches. The CDR3 contains 18 residues. Here the CDR3 DNA reads TGTGCCAGCAGTTTAGGTTTACTAGCGGGGGAAAGCGCAGATACGCAGTATTTT. It codes for CASSLGLLAGESADTQYF.

The V call is TRBV21-1, the J call TRBJ1-5. TRBV21-1 is labeled a pseudogene. The CDR3 covers 13 residues. CDR3 protein: CASRGLNNQPQHF. In nucleotides, the CDR3 is TGTGCCAGCAGGGGACTGAACAATCAGCCCCAGCATTTT.

This clonotype was seen only a few times. This rearrangement joins TRBV24-1 to TRBJ1-5, with D perhaps matching TRBD1 (5 bases). The CDR3 is made up of 16 amino acids. V was cut by 4 bases and J by 2 bases, with 14 bases left in between. Germline values: CDR1 KGHDR, CDR2 SFDVKD. The DNA of the CDR3 is TGTGCCACCAGTGACCCCAGGGTCGGGGGCAATCAGCCCCAGCATTTT. Protein sequence: CATSDPRVGGNQPQHF.

The chain uses TRBV12-5 and TRBJ2-3, with D possibly being TRBD1 or TRBD2 (7 bases each). V was clipped by 3 bases and J by 4 bases, with 11 bases between them. Germline V CDR1 and CDR2: LGHNT, FRNRAP. This CDR3 comprises 14 residues. The CDR3 here is CASGLGRGPDTQYF. The CDR3 nucleotides read TGTGCTAGTGGTTTAGGGAGGGGGCCAGATACGCAGTATTTT.

This chain links TRBV15 with TRBJ1-1; the D gene is possibly TRBD1 (5 bases). V was cut by 0 bases and J by 6 bases, with 11 bases left in between. In germline, CDR1 is LNHNV, CDR2 YYDKDF (reference sequence). The CDR3 runs to 14 residues. This chain's CDR3 is CATSREGERAEAFF. Here the CDR3 DNA reads TGTGCCACCAGCAGAGAAGGGGAGCGGGCTGAAGCTTTCTTT.

This chain uses TRBV6-1 with TRBJ1-5; TRBD1 aligns across 10 bases. With 6 bases clipped from V and 9 bases from J, the junction kept 14 bases outside the gene matches. Germline V CDR1 and CDR2: MNHNS, SASEGT. CDR3 length: 16 amino acids. CDR3 amino acids: CASSIAGQGRQRPQHF. The DNA for the CDR3 is TGTGCCAGCAGCATCGCGGGACAGGGGCGACAACGGCCCCAGCATTTT.

CDR3 in DNA: TGCAGTGCTAGAGTTGCCGCAGGAAGCTACGAGCAGTACTTC. It encodes CSARVAAGSYEQYF. The chain has TRBV20-1 and TRBJ2-7; D is undetermined. V dropped 1 base and J dropped 3 bases, with 13 bases sitting between them. From germline, CDR1 is DFQATT and CDR2 SNEGSKA (reference sequence). The CDR3 spans 14 residues.

This clonotype came up a few times. The V and J genes are TRBV18 and TRBJ1-5; a weak D match, TRBD1 (5 bases). This CDR3 has 14 amino acids. The germline gives CDR1 KGHSH, CDR2 LQKENI. The germline V and J ends were trimmed by 6 bases and 6 bases, with 15 bases remaining between them. The CDR3: CASSLGGDAQPQHF. The CDR3 DNA sequence: TGTGCCAGCTCCCTCGGGGGTGATGCTCAGCCCCAGCATTTT.

The CDR3 sequence is CSAPQIIGFGYTF. The CDR3 nucleotides read TGCAGTGCTCCTCAAATTATCGGCTTTGGCTACACCTTC. V and J are TRBV20-1 and TRBJ1-2; D is uncertain. The CDR3 covers 13 residues. Germline CDR1 reads DFQATT; CDR2 reads SNEGSKA (reference sequence). Trimming shortened V by 5 bases and J by 7 bases, and 17 bases separated the two germline ends.

Comment on this clonotype: The junction does not match germline at one end; this may be a read error. The chain links TRBV15 to TRBJ2-1, with 12 nucleotides matching TRBD2. This CDR3 is 16 amino acids long. Germline V gene data show CDR1 as LNHNV and CDR2 as YYDKDF (reference sequence). The CDR3 sequence: CAASSGLAGGFNEQFF. The CDR3 nucleotides read TGTGCCGCCAGCAGCGGGCTAGCGGGGGGGTTCAATGAGCAGTTCTTC.